These 23 T cell receptor beta chains came from one sample sequenced in a study of Ad26.COV2.S vaccination and SARS-CoV-2 variants. Documented treatment: about 20 received Ad26.COV2.S at low or high dose, single or two shots; roughly five received placebo; per-sample allocation not given. Samples came from day 63 after the first vaccine or placebo injection. This table comes from immunoSEQ multiplex PCR, and its TCRdb copy is limited to in-frame clones, with some not included. In the table there are 300,000 to 400,000 clones, around 88% of which are singletons. The sequencing used peripheral blood, collected in a trial of Ad26.COV2.S vaccine versus placebo. The receptor set was obtained from a person aged 18-65 years who received the Ad26.COV2.S COVID-19 vaccine or a placebo.

V is TRBV4-3 and J is TRBJ1-2; TRBD1 agrees at 8 bases. J gave up 4 bases and V 1 base, and 5 bases lay outside the gene matches. Germline V lookup: CDR1 LGHNA, CDR2 YSLEER. CDR3 length: 15 amino acids. This CDR3 reads CASSQAGGSRYGYTF. In DNA form, the CDR3 reads TGCGCCAGCAGCCAAGCAGGGGGCAGTCGCTATGGCTACACCTTC.

V is TRBV5-8 and J is TRBJ2-7; 7 nucleotides agree with TRBD1. V shed 3 bases, J shed 5 bases, and the junction held 11 bases outside the gene matches. CDR1 and CDR2 from the germline V gene are SGHTS and YDEGEE. The CDR3 has 15 amino acids. The CDR3 region has the DNA TGTGCCAGCAGCTCTCCGGGACAGCTTCTGAACGAGCAGTACTTC. It is translated as CASSSPGQLLNEQYF.

This chain uses TRBV6-5 with TRBJ2-7, with no clear D. Germline lookup yields CDR1 MNHEY and CDR2 SVGAGI. Trimming removed 4 bases from V and 6 bases from J, with 16 bases in between. This CDR3 is built from 14 residues. CDR3 sequence reads: CASSSSPRRGEQYF. The CDR3 DNA is TGTGCCAGCAGTTCGTCCCCACGGAGAGGCGAGCAGTACTTC.

This clone was picked up one time. J is TRBJ2-5 and V is TRBV6-4; 12 bases line up with TRBD1. The CDR3 has 15 amino acids. Germline values: CDR1 MRHNA, CDR2 SNTAGT. Germline trimming cut 3 bases from V and 6 bases from J; bases unmatched to any gene: 5. CDR3 bases: TGTGCCAGCAGTGAATGGGACAGGGGGCAGAAGACCCAGTACTTC. Its translation is CASSEWDRGQKTQYF.

This chain joins TRBV7-2 and TRBJ2-7; D remains unclear. The CDR3 loop spans 14 amino acids. CDR1 SGHTA and CDR2 FQGNSA come from the germline V gene. V was clipped by 2 bases and J by 0 bases, with 8 bases between them. Written as DNA, the CDR3 is TGTGCCAGCAGCTTACAACTCGTCTCCTACGAGCAGTACTTC. As protein: CASSLQLVSYEQYF.

The DNA for the CDR3 is TGTGCCAGCAGCTTAGTTAGTATTAGCTCCTATAATTCACCCCTCCACTTT. Translated, it gives CASSLVSISSYNSPLHF. The chain employs TRBV7-8 and TRBJ1-6; D unresolved. V was pared by 1 base and J by 0 bases, with 10 bases between. CDR3 size: 17 residues. Germline V gives CDR1 SGHVS, CDR2 FQNEAQ.

The gene calls are TRBV28 and TRBJ1-2; D not resolved. The V gene lost 2 bases and the J gene lost 5 bases, with 12 bases spanning the gap. Germline CDR1 reads MDHEN; CDR2 reads SYDVKM. The CDR3 runs 14 residues. The CDR3 protein is CASSLSPGRYGYTF. The CDR3 bases are TGTGCCAGCAGTTTAAGTCCAGGCAGGTATGGCTACACCTTC.

The chain uses TRBV18 and TRBJ2-4, with 8 bases matching TRBD1. Germline V gene lookup returns CDR1 KGHSH and CDR2 LQKENI. Trimming at V came to 3 bases and at J to 6 bases, leaving 7 bases not matched to a gene. This CDR3 region has 15 residues. CDR3 sequence (DNA): TGTGCCAGCTCACCGGGCCAGGGGGCGGTAAACATTCAGTACTTC. Translation gives CASSPGQGAVNIQYF.

The chain combines TRBV2 with TRBJ2-3, with D tentatively TRBD2 (5 bases). The germline V gene has CDR1 SNHLY and CDR2 FYNNEI. Trimming stripped 8 bases from V and 2 bases from J, with 14 bases between. The CDR3 length is 14 residues. The CDR3 bases are TGTGCCAGCGAGGGAACTAGATTCACAGATACGCAGTATTTT. Protein product: CASEGTRFTDTQYF.

The chain employs TRBV10-1 and TRBJ2-2, with 9 positions matching TRBD1. Trimming took 3 bases from V and 4 from J; bases not matched to a gene: 6. The CDR3 has 16 residues. Germline CDR1 reads WNHNN; CDR2 reads SYGVQD (reference sequence). The CDR3 nucleotides read TGCGCCAGCAGTGAACAGGGACAGGGAATCACCGGGGAGCTGTTTTTT. The encoded protein is CASSEQGQGITGELFF.

V gene TRBV7-2 combines with J gene TRBJ2-5; 11 bases agree with TRBD2. The CDR3 length is 14 residues. Germline V gene lookup returns CDR1 SGHTA and CDR2 FQGNSA. Trimming cost V 2 bases and J 4 bases; bases outside gene matches: 0. In nucleotides, the CDR3 is TGTGCCAGCAGCTTAACTAGCGGGAGAGAGACCCAGTACTTC. It translates to CASSLTSGRETQYF.

This clone was recorded only once. The chain employs TRBV5-1 and TRBJ1-6; 8 bases map to TRBD1. The V gene's germline CDR1 is SGHRS and CDR2 YFSETQ. This CDR3 has 15 residues. The trim removed 4 bases at V and 8 bases at J, leaving 8 bases unmatched. CDR3: CASSQSGQGDSPLHF. The DNA for the CDR3 is TGCGCCAGCAGCCAATCAGGACAGGGAGATTCACCCCTCCACTTT.

The rearrangement joins TRBV28 to TRBJ1-6; D gene ambiguous. This CDR3 has 12 residues. The V gene lost 2 bases and the J gene lost 8 bases, with 4 bases spanning the gap. Germline V gene sequence: CDR1 MDHEN, CDR2 SYDVKM. Written as DNA, the CDR3 is TGTGCCAGCAGTTTAAGCTATTCACCCCTCCACTTT. Protein product: CASSLSYSPLHF.

The CDR3 spells CASSPGFGTNTEAFF. Written as DNA, the CDR3 is TGTGCCAGCAGTCCTGGGTTCGGGACTAACACTGAAGCTTTCTTT. The chain recombines TRBV27 with TRBJ1-1, with a possible D match to TRBD1 (5 bases). CDR3 length equals 15 residues. Trimming removed 5 bases at V and 2 bases at J, with 15 bases between. CDR1 MNHEY and CDR2 SMNVEV come from the germline V gene (reference sequence).

This sequence joins TRBV19 and TRBJ2-3; D not resolved. V lost 4 bases, J lost 2 bases, and 7 bases lay in between. The length of the CDR3 is 13 residues. Germline V CDR1 and CDR2: LNHDA, SQIVND (reference sequence). In nucleotides, the CDR3 is TGTGCCAGTAGTACCATGATCACAGATACGCAGTATTTT. It is translated as CASSTMITDTQYF.

The sample holds a few counts of this clone. The J gene is TRBJ2-7, the V gene TRBV28; D perhaps matches TRBD1 (6 bases). Germline V gives CDR1 MDHEN, CDR2 SYDVKM. The CDR3 is 13 residues long. V lost 10 bases and J lost 3, with 16 bases in between. Here the CDR3 reads CATGPRDNYEQYF. CDR3 DNA sequence: TGTGCCACCGGTCCCCGGGACAACTACGAGCAGTACTTC. Based on the CDR3 plus reference TRBV28 and TRBJ2-7, the full variable domain is DVKVTQSSRYLVKRTGEKVFLECVQDMDHENMFWYRQDPGLGLRLIYFSYDVKMKEKGDIPEGYSVSREKKERFSLILESASTNQTSMYLCATGPRDNYEQYFGPGTRLTVT.

V is TRBV11-1 and J is TRBJ2-3, with a tentative D call TRBD1 (5 bases). The V and J ends lost 3 bases and 4 bases respectively, with 17 bases between them. In germline, CDR1 is SGHAT, CDR2 FQDESV (reference sequence). CDR3 length: 16 residues. The CDR3 DNA sequence: TGTGCCAGCAGCTTCCTTCGGGCAGGGATCCCAGATACGCAGTATTTT. The encoded protein is CASSFLRAGIPDTQYF.

V gene TRBV5-1 combines with J gene TRBJ2-3; D may match TRBD1 or TRBD2 (6 bases each). The V end was cut by 1 base, the J end by 1 base, with 16 bases between. CDR3 length equals 17 residues. Germline V gene lookup returns CDR1 SGHRS and CDR2 YFSETQ. This CDR3 reads CASSLRGFGTGTDTQYF. The CDR3 region has the DNA TGCGCCAGCAGCTTGAGGGGGTTTGGGACTGGCACAGATACGCAGTATTTT.

V and J are TRBV5-1 and TRBJ2-1; a weak D match, TRBD1 (6 bases). V lost 4 bases and J 5 bases, leaving 13 bases between the germline ends. The CDR3 has 14 residues. The V gene's germline CDR1 is SGHRS and CDR2 YFSETQ. The CDR3 reads CASSEGDIDNEQFF. The CDR3 bases are TGCGCCAGCAGCGAAGGGGACATTGACAATGAGCAGTTCTTC.

J is TRBJ2-5 and V is TRBV20-1; D remains ambiguous. There are 11 residues in the CDR3. Trimming left V 0 bases short and J 5 bases short, with 4 bases between. Germline V CDR1 and CDR2: DFQATT, SNEGSKA (reference sequence). The CDR3 region is CSARDSETQYF. The CDR3 DNA follows: TGCAGTGCTAGAGATTCGGAGACCCAGTACTTC.

The chain joins TRBV4-1 to TRBJ1-6; the match to TRBD1 covers 9 bases. Germline values: CDR1 MGHRA, CDR2 YSYEKL. The CDR3 consists of 16 residues. Trimming cost V 3 bases and J 10 bases; bases outside gene matches: 10. The CDR3 sequence: CASSQGTGRLRSPLHF. DNA of the CDR3: TGCGCCAGCAGCCAGGGGACAGGGAGATTGAGATCACCCCTCCACTTT.

This clone was counted a single time. The rearrangement joins TRBV28 to TRBJ2-2; TRBD1 might be the D (5 bases). CDR3 size: 15 residues. The germline gives CDR1 MDHEN, CDR2 SYDVKM. V was shortened by 5 bases and J by 6 bases, with 16 bases between the two germline ends. DNA of the CDR3: TGTGCCAGCAGTCCCCAACCTCAGGGTCCCGGGGAGCTGTTTTTT. This translates into CASSPQPQGPGELFF.

This clone is a singleton in its sample. The J gene is TRBJ2-7, the V gene TRBV7-8, with 9 bases matching TRBD1. CDR1 and CDR2 (germline): SGHVS, FQNEAQ. The V segment lost 1 base and the J segment 3 bases; nucleotides outside the gene matches: 10. The CDR3 has 17 residues. CDR3 nucleotides: TGTGCCAGCAGCTTAGATAGGGGGACAGGGAAGGGCTACGAGCAGTACTTC. This gives the protein CASSLDRGTGKGYEQYF.